The source of this T cell receptor beta chain is a study of shared clonotypes between healthy human individuals. Germline values: CDR1 SGHTA, CDR2 FQGNSA. The CDR3 length is 15 residues. Trimming at V came to 4 bases and at J to 6 bases, leaving 7 bases not matched to a gene. Measured with immunoSEQ multiplex PCR; TCRdb has only the in-frame clones, and not every one. Of approximately 340,000 clones in the sample, less than 85% were seen once. The genes are TRBV7-2 and TRBJ2-3; the match to TRBD1 covers 10 bases. The receptor was isolated from a young man in good health. Material: memory CD4+ T cells sorted from blood. Noted subset: CD45RA-negative fraction. The DNA for the CDR3 is TGTGCCAGCAGCTCTCCGGACAGGGGGAAGGATACGCAGTATTTT. Residues: CASSSPDRGKDTQYF.